Below are 5 T cell receptor beta chains sequenced from a single sample in a study of cytomegalovirus exposure and HLA in healthy donors. The study ran its PCR with 60 Vbeta and 13 Jbeta primers. Profiled with immunoSEQ multiplex PCR; TCRdb holds only in-frame clones, not every one. The sample lists 65,000 to 80,000 clones; about 81% were seen once. Sequencing was carried out using PBMCs. These receptors came from a woman between 40 and 55 years old in good health and CMV-seropositive.

This rearrangement joins TRBV29-1 to TRBJ2-2; 9 bases are a match to TRBD1. The CDR3 contains 14 residues. CDR1 is SQVTM and CDR2 is ANQGSEA in the germline V gene. After removal of 4 bases from V and 4 bases from J, the junction contained 4 bases not matched to a gene. CDR3 sequence: CSVVDRGSTGELFF. The CDR3 DNA sequence: TGCAGCGTTGTGGACAGGGGAAGCACCGGGGAGCTGTTTTTT.

The chain is built from TRBV5-6 and TRBJ2-4; TRBD1 matches 9 bases. J lost 6 bases, V lost 0 bases, and 13 bases had no gene match. CDR3 length: 18 amino acids. The germline CDR1 and CDR2 sequences are SGHDT and YYEEEE. CDR3: CASSLATVKGQGANIQYF. Written as DNA, the CDR3 is TGTGCCAGCAGCTTGGCTACAGTAAAGGGACAGGGTGCAAACATTCAGTACTTC.

The chain combines TRBV11-2 with TRBJ2-5; D uncertain. V was clipped by 5 bases and J by 1 base, with 11 bases between them. Germline values: CDR1 SGHAT, CDR2 FQNNGV. The CDR3 spans 14 residues. The DNA for the CDR3 is TGTGCCAGCAGCCGTGGCTCTGCCCAAGAGACCCAGTACTTC. Encoded protein: CASSRGSAQETQYF.

This clone was counted between two and nine times. The genes are TRBV6-5 and TRBJ1-5; TRBD1 might be the D (6 bases). The germline CDR1 and CDR2 sequences are MNHEY and SVGAGI. V lost 5 bases, J lost 3 bases, and 14 bases lay in between. The CDR3 runs 15 residues. CDR3 sequence reads: CASSPVDSDNQPQHF. In DNA, the CDR3 is TGTGCCAGCAGTCCCGTGGACAGTGACAATCAGCCCCAGCATTTT.

The chain is built from TRBV11-3 and TRBJ2-1; 8 bases are shared with TRBD1. The CDR3 runs to 14 residues. V trimming: 4 bases; J trimming: 9 bases; junction bases outside the gene matches: 8. Germline loops: CDR1 SGHNT, CDR2 YENEEA. This CDR3 is CASSYQGAVGEQFF. The CDR3 nucleotides are TGTGCCAGCAGCTACCAGGGGGCCGTGGGTGAGCAGTTCTTC. Looking up the rest from reference TRBV11-3 and TRBJ2-1 gives the full variable domain: EAGVVQSPRYKIIEKKQPVAFWCNPISGHNTLYWYLQNLGQGPELLIRYENEEAVDDSQLPKDRFSAERLKGVDSTLKIQPAELGDSAVYLCASSYQGAVGEQFFGPGTRLTVL.